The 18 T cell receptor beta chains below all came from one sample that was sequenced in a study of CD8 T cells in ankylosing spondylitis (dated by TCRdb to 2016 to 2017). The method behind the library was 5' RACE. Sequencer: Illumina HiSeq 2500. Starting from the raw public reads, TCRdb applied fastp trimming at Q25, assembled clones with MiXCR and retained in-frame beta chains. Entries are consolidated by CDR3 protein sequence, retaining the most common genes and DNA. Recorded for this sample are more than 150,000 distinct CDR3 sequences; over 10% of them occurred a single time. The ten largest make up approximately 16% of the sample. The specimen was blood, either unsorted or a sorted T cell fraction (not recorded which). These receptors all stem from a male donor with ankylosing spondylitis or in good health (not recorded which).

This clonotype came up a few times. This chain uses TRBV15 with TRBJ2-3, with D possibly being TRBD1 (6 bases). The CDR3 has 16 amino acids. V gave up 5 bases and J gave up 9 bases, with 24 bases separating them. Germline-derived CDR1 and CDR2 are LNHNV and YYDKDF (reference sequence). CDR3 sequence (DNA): TGTGCCACCAGCTCGGAAGGAAACTACAGGGCCAAGACGCAGTATTTT. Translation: CATSSEGNYRAKTQYF.

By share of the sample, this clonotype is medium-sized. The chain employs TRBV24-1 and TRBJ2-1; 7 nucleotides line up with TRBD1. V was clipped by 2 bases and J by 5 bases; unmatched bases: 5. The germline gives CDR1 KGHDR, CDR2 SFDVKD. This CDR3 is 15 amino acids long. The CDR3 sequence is CATSDSGTDHNEQFF. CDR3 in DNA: TGTGCCACCAGTGATTCCGGGACAGATCACAATGAGCAGTTCTTC.

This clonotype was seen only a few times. In nucleotides, the CDR3 is TGTGCCAGCAGTTTGAGAGGGGTCGGGTACGAGCAGTACTTC. It translates to CASSLRGVGYEQYF. The chain couples TRBV27 to TRBJ2-7; TRBD1 or TRBD2 may be the D gene (5 bases each). The CDR3 contains 14 residues. Trimming removed 3 bases from V and 4 bases from J, with 13 bases in between. CDR1 and CDR2 from the germline V gene are MNHEY and SMNVEV (reference sequence).

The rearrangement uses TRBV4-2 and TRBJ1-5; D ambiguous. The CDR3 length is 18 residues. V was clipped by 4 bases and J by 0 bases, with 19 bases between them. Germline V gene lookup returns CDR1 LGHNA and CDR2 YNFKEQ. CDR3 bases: TGTGCCAGCAGCCTCCGGTCTGGGCGCGGTGGTAGCAATCAGCCCCAGCATTTT. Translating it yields CASSLRSGRGGSNQPQHF.

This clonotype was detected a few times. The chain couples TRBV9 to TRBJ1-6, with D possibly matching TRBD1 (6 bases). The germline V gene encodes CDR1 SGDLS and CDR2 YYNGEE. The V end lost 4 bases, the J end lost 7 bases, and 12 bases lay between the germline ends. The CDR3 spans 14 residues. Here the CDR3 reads CASSPTGLNSPLHF. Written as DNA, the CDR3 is TGTGCCAGCAGCCCTACAGGGCTAAATTCACCCCTCCACTTT.

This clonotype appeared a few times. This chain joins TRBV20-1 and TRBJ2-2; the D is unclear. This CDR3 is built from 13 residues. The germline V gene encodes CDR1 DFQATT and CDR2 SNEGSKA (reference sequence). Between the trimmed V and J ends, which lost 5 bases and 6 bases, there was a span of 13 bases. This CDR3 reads CSALHSVAGELFF. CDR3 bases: TGCAGTGCTCTTCACTCAGTGGCCGGGGAGCTGTTTTTT.

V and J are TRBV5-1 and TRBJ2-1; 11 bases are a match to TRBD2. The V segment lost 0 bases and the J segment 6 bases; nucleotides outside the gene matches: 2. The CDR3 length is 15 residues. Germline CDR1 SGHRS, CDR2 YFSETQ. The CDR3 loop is CASSLGLAGTNEQFF. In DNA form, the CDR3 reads TGCGCCAGCAGCTTGGGACTAGCGGGGACCAATGAGCAGTTCTTC.

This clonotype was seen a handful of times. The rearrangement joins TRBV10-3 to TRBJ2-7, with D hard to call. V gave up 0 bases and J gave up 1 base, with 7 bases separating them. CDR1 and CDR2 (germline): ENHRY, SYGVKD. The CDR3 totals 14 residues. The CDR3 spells CAISESMASYEQYF. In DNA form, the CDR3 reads TGTGCCATCAGTGAGTCAATGGCTTCCTACGAGCAGTACTTC.

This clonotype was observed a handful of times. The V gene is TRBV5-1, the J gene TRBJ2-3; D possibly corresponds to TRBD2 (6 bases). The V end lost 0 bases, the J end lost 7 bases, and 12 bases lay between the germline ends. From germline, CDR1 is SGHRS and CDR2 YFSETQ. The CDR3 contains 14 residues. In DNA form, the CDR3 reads TGCGCCAGCAGCTTGGGGGACTCAATCTATACGCAGTATTTT. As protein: CASSLGDSIYTQYF.

In DNA form, the CDR3 reads TGTGCCAGCAGTAACCGGACTAGCGGGACCTACGAGCAGTACTTC. Translation gives CASSNRTSGTYEQYF. V and J are TRBV27 and TRBJ2-7, with 12 positions matching TRBD2. The CDR3 spans 15 residues. From germline, CDR1 is MNHEY and CDR2 SMNVEV (reference sequence). After removal of 5 bases from V and 2 bases from J, the junction contained 4 bases not matched to a gene.

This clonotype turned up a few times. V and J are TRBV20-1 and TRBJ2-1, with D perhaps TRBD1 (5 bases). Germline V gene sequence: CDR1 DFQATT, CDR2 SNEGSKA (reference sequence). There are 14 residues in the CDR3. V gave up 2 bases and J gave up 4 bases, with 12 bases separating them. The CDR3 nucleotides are TGCAGTGCTAGACCTGATCAGGGATACAATGAGCAGTTCTTC. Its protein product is CSARPDQGYNEQFF.

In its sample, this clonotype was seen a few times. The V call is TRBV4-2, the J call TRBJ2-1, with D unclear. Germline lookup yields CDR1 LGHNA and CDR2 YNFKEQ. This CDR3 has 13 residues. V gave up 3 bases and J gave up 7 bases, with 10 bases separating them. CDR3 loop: CASSQGMENEQFF. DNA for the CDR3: TGTGCCAGCAGCCAGGGTATGGAGAATGAGCAGTTCTTC.

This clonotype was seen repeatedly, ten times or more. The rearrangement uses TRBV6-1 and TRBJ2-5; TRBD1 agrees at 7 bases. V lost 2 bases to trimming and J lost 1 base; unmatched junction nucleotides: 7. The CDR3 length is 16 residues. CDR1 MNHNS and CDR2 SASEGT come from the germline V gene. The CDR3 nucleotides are TGTGCCAGCAGTGAATGGGAGAGGGGGCTCCAAGAGACCCAGTACTTC. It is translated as CASSEWERGLQETQYF.

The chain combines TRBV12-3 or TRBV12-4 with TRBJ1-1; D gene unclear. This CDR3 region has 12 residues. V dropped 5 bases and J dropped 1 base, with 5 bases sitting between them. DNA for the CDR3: TGTGCCAGCAGTGCAGAGAACACTGAAGCTTTCTTT. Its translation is CASSAENTEAFF.

CDR3 bases: TGCAGTGCTAGACGGAAAACTAGCGGGAGGGAGACCCAGTACTTC. Translated, it gives CSARRKTSGRETQYF. This chain uses TRBV20-1 with TRBJ2-5; TRBD2 aligns across 12 bases. V shed 2 bases and J 5 bases; nucleotides not matched to a gene: 6. There are 15 residues in the CDR3. The germline V gene has CDR1 DFQATT and CDR2 SNEGSKA (reference sequence).

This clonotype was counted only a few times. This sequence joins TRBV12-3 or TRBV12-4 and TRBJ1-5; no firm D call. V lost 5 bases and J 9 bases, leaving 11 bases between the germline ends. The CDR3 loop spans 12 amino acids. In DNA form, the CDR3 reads TGTGCCAGCAGTCTAGAAAACCCGCCCCAGCATTTT. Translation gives CASSLENPPQHF.

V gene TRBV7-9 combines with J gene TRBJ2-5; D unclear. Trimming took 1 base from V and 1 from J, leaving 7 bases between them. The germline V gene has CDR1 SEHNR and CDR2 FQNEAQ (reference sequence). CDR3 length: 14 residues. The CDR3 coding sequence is TGTGCCAGCAGCTTAGAAGGTTTCCAAGAGACCCAGTACTTC. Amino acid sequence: CASSLEGFQETQYF.

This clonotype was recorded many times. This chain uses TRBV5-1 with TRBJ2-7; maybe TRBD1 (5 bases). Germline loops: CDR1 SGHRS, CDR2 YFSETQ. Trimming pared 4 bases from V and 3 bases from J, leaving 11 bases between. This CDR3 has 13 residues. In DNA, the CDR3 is TGCGCCAGCAGCGGCGACAGCGTCTACGAGCAGTACTTC. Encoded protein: CASSGDSVYEQYF.